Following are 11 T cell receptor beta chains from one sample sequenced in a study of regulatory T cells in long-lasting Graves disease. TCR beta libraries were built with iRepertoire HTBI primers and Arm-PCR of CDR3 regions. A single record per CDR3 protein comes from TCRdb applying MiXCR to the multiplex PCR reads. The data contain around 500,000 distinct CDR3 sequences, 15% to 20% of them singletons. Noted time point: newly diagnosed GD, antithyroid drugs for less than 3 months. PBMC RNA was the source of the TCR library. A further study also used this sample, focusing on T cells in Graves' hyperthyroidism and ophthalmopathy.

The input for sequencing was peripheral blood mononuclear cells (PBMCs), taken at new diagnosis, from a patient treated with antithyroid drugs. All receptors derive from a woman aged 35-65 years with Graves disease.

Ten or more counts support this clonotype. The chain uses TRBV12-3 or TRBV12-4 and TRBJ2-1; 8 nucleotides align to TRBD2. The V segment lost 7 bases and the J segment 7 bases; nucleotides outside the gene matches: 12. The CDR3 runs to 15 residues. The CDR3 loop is CASTPFGGAGNEQFF. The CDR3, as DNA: TGTGCCAGCACTCCCTTCGGGGGGGCGGGAAATGAGCAGTTCTTC.

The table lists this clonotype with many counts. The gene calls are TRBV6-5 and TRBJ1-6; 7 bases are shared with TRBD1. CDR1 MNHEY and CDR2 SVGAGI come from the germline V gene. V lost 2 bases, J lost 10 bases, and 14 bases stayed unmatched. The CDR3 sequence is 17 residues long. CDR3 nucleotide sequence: TGTGCCAGCAGTTACACACGACAGGGAGGGGGAAGCTCACCCCTCCACTTT. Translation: CASSYTRQGGGSSPLHF.

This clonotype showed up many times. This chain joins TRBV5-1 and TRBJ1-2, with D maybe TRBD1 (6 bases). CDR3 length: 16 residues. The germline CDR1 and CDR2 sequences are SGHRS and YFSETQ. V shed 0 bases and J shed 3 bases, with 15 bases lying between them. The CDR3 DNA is TGCGCCAGCAGCTTGGAGGCAGGGGAAGACGACTATGGCTACACCTTC. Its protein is CASSLEAGEDDYGYTF.

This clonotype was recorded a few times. The CDR3 region is CASSLEPAYTQYF. CDR3 nucleotides: TGTGCCAGCAGTTTAGAGCCCGCTTATACGCAGTATTTT. This sequence joins TRBV12-3 or TRBV12-4 and TRBJ2-3; D unclear. This CDR3 has 13 amino acids. V shed 1 base and J shed 7 bases, with 9 bases lying between them.

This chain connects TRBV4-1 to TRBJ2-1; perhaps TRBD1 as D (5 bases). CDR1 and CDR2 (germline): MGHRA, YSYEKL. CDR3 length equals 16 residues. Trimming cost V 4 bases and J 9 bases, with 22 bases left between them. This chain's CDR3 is CASSPRVGTAPGEQFF. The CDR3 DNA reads TGCGCCAGCAGCCCCAGGGTGGGAACAGCCCCGGGTGAGCAGTTCTTC.

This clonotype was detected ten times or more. CDR3 DNA sequence: TGTGCCAGCAGACCGACAGGGTTGGGATCAACTAATGAAAAACTGTTTTTT. Protein sequence: CASRPTGLGSTNEKLFF. The rearrangement links TRBV12-3 or TRBV12-4 to TRBJ1-4; the match to TRBD1 covers 7 bases. V shed 6 bases, J shed 0 bases, and the junction held 10 bases outside the gene matches. The CDR3 loop spans 17 amino acids.

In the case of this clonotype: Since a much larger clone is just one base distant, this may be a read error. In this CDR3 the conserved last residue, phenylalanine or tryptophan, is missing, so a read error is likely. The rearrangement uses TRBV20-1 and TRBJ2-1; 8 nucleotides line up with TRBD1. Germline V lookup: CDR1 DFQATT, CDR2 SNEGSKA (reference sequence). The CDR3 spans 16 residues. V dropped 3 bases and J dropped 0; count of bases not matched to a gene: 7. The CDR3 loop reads CSARGQEDNSYNEQFL. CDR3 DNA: TGCAGTGCTAGGGGACAGGAAGACAACTCCTACAATGAGCAGTTCCTC.

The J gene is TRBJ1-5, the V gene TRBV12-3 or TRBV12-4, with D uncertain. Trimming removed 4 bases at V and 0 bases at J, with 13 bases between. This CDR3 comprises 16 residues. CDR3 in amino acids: CASSSQVSLSNQPQHF. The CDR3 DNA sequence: TGTGCCAGCAGTTCCCAAGTGAGCCTTAGCAATCAGCCCCAGCATTTT.

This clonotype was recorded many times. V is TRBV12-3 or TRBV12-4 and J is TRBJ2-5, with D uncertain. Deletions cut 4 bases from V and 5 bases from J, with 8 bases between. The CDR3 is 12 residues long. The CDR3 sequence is CASSSHGETQYF. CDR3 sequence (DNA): TGTGCCAGCAGTTCTCATGGGGAGACCCAGTACTTC.

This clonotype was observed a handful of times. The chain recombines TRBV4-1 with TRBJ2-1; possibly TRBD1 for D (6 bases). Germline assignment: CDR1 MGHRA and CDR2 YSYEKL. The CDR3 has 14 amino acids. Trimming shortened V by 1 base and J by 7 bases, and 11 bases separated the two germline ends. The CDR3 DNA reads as TGCGCCAGCAGCCAAGTATCCACAGGGAATGAGCAGTTCTTC. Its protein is CASSQVSTGNEQFF.

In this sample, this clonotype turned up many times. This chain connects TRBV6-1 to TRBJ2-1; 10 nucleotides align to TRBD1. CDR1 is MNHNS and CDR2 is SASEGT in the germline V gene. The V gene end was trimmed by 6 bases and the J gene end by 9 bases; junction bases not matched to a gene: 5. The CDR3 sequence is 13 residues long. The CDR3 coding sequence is TGTGCCAGCAGGGACAGGGGGATGACTGAGCAGTTCTTC. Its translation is CASRDRGMTEQFF.